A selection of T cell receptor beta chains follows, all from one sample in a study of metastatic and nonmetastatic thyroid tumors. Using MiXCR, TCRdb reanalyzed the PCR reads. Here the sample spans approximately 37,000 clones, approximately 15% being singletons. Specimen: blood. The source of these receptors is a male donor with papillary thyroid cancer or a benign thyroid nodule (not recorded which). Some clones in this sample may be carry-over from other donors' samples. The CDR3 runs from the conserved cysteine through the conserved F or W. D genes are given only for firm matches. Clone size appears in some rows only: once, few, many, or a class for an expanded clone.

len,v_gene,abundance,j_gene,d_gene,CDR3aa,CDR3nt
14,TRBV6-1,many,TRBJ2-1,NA,CASSVWIIDNEQFF,TGTGCCAGCAGTGTATGGATCATAGACAATGAGCAGTTCTTC
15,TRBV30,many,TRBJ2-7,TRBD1,CAWSGAGTGAYEQYF,TGTGCCTGGAGTGGTGCCGGGACAGGAGCCTACGAGCAGTACTTC
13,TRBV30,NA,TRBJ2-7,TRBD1,CAWDGTGKGEQYF,TGTGCCTGGGACGGGACAGGGAAGGGCGAGCAGTACTTC
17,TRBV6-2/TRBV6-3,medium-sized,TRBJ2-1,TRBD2,CASSYFSGRAAYNEQFF,TGTGCCAGCAGTTACTTTAGCGGGAGGGCCGCCTACAATGAGCAGTTCTTC
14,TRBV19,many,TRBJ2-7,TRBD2,CASSIAGGPYEQYF,TGTGCCAGTAGTATAGCGGGAGGGCCCTACGAGCAGTACTTC
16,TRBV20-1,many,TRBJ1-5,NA,CSASQGFVYSNQPQHF,TGCAGTGCTAGTCAGGGTTTCGTCTATAGCAATCAGCCCCAGCATTTT
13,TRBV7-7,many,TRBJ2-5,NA,CASSLASEETQYF,TGTGCTAGCAGCTTAGCTTCCGAAGAGACCCAGTACTTC
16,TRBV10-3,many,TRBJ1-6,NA,CAISESLGKDNSPLHF,TGTGCCATCAGTGAGAGTCTAGGAAAGGATAATTCACCCCTCCACTTT
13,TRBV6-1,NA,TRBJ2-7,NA,CASTRTGSYDQYF,TGTGCCAGCACCCGTACAGGCTCCTACGATCAGTACTTC
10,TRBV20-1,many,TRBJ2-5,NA,CSARAETQYF,TGCAGTGCTAGAGCAGAGACCCAGTACTTC
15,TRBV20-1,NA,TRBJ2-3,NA,CSAAPGAGFTDTQYF,TGCAGTGCCGCACCGGGCGCGGGTTTCACAGATACGCAGTATTTT
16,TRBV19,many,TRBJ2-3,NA,CASSVNQGGPTDTQYF,TGTGCCAGTAGTGTGAACCAGGGGGGCCCTACAGATACGCAGTATTTT
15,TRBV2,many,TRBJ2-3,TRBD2,CASSQLAGLTDTQYF,TGTGCCAGCAGTCAACTAGCGGGGCTCACAGATACGCAGTATTTT
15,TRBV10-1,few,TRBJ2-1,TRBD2,CASSGWTSGVDEQFF,TGCGCCAGCAGTGGCTGGACTAGCGGGGTTGATGAGCAGTTCTTC
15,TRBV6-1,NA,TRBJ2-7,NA,CAGSEQNIESYEQYF,TGTGCCGGCAGTGAACAAAACATAGAGTCTTACGAGCAGTACTTC
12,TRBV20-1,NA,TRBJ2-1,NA,CSANLNGVEEFF,TGCAGTGCCAATCTTAACGGGGTTGAGGAGTTCTTC
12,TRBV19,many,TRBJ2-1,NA,CASSITPNEQFF,TGTGCCAGTAGTATCACACCGAATGAGCAGTTCTTC
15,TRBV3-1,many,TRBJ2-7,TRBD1,CASSQSWTGSHEQYF,TGTGCCAGCAGCCAGTCCTGGACAGGGAGCCACGAGCAGTACTTC
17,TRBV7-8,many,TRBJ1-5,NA,CASILTGPGDSNQPQHF,TGTGCCAGCATCTTAACAGGGCCTGGGGATAGCAATCAGCCCCAGCATTTT
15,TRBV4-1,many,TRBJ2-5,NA,CASSLSGSRSETQYF,TGCGCCAGCAGCCTAAGTGGGAGTAGGAGCGAGACCCAGTACTTC
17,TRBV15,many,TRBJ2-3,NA,CATSRDVGGTSTDTQYF,TGTGCCACCAGCAGAGATGTGGGAGGAACTAGCACAGATACGCAGTATTTT
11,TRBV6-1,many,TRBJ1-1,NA,CASTGPSGAFF,TGTGCCAGCACAGGGCCTTCTGGAGCTTTCTTT
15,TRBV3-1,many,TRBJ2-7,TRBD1,CASCLSGTGGNEQYF,TGTGCCAGCTGCCTGTCCGGGACAGGGGGAAACGAGCAGTACTTC
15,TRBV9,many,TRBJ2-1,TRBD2,CASSETSGTYNEQFF,TGTGCCAGCAGCGAGACTAGCGGAACCTACAATGAGCAGTTCTTC
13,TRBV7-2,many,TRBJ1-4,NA,CASSPVRGEKLFF,TGTGCCAGCAGCCCCGTTAGGGGGGAAAAACTGTTTTTT
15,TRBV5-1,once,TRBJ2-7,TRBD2,CASSLTSGGIYEQYF,TGCGCCAGCAGCTTAACTAGCGGGGGAATCTACGAGCAGTACTTC
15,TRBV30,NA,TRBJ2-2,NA,CAWSPTRTGDGQLFF,TGTGCCTGGAGTCCAACCCGTACGGGAGACGGGCAGCTGTTTTTT
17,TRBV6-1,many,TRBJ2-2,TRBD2,CASTLLAGGPSVGELFF,TGTGCCAGCACCCTACTAGCGGGAGGGCCGTCTGTCGGGGAGCTGTTTTTT
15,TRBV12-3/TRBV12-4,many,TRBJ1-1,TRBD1,CASSHRQGRSTEAFF,TGTGCCAGCAGCCATCGACAGGGTCGGAGCACTGAAGCTTTCTTT
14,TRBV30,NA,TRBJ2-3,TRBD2,CAWSVRGGTDTQYF,TGTGCCTGGAGTGTACGGGGGGGCACAGATACGCAGTATTTT
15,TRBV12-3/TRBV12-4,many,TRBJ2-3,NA,CASSFRRAITDTQYF,TGTGCCAGCAGTTTCCGCCGGGCGATCACAGATACGCAGTATTTT
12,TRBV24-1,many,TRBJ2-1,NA,CATSTPPNEQFF,TGTGCCACCAGTACCCCGCCCAATGAGCAGTTCTTC
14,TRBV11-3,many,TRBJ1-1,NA,CASSSDRMNTEAFF,TGTGCCAGCAGCTCCGACAGGATGAACACTGAAGCTTTCTTT
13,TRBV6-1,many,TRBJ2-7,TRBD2,CAAEGLADYEQYF,TGTGCCGCCGAAGGACTAGCGGATTACGAGCAGTACTTC
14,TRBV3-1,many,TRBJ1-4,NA,CASSQGQGDEKLFF,TGTGCCAGCAGCCAAGGGCAGGGAGACGAAAAACTGTTTTTT
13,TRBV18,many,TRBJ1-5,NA,CASSPHSNQPQHF,TGTGCCAGCTCACCCCATAGCAATCAGCCCCAGCATTTT
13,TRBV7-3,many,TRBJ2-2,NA,CASGRTNTGELFF,TGTGCCAGCGGTCGGACGAACACCGGGGAGCTGTTTTTT
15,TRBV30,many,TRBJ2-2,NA,CAWAGLLTVPGELFF,TGTGCCTGGGCGGGGCTTTTGACTGTCCCCGGGGAGCTGTTTTTT
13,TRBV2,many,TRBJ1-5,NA,CASRTVSNQPQHF,TGTGCCAGCAGGACAGTTAGCAATCAGCCCCAGCATTTT
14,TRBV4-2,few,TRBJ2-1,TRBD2,CASSHAGLAGEYFF,TGTGCCAGCAGCCATGCGGGACTAGCGGGAGAATACTTCTTC
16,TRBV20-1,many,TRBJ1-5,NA,CSAHPGGHLSNQPQHF,TGCAGTGCCCACCCCGGGGGACACCTTAGCAATCAGCCCCAGCATTTT
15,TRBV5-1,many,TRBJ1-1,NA,CASSLIGARNTEAFF,TGCGCCAGCAGCTTGATCGGGGCGAGAAACACTGAAGCTTTCTTT